Each of the 27 T cell receptor beta chains below was sequenced from the same sample in a study of PD-L1 blockade in urothelial cancer (dated by TCRdb to 2016 to 2017). Libraries were built with the immunoSEQ multiplex PCR assay. The source is immuneACCESS, and TCRdb retained only in-frame sequences with V and J called. Part of the clones is not carried over; for the studies checked, unresolved V genes explain less than half of this, and the remainder is unexplained. For this sample there are 50,000 or so clones; around 84% appear just once. The ten largest clonotypes hold 20% to 25% of the sample. What the time point label conveys for this sample: pretreatment peripheral blood. The sequences come from PBMCs, collected around atezolizumab (anti-PD-L1) treatment. These TCRs come from a man between 60 and 75 years old with urothelial cancer.

The chain combines TRBV18 with TRBJ2-1; tentatively, D is TRBD2 (6 bases). CDR1 is KGHSH, CDR2 LQKENI, per germline. The CDR3 is 15 residues long. The ends were cut back, 4 bases at V and 3 bases at J, with 13 bases in the middle. Written as DNA, the CDR3 is TGTGCCAGCTCACGGCGGGACGGAGGCTACAATGAGCAGTTCTTC. This gives the protein CASSRRDGGYNEQFF.

The genes are TRBV5-1 and TRBJ2-7; 10 positions match TRBD2. Trimming removed 3 bases from V and 5 bases from J; junction bases left unmatched: 5. Germline assignment: CDR1 SGHRS and CDR2 YFSETQ. The CDR3 sequence is 14 residues long. CDR3 region: CASSSLAGTNEQYF. In DNA, the CDR3 is TGCGCCAGCAGCTCACTAGCGGGAACCAACGAGCAGTACTTC.

This clone has just a few counts. V gene TRBV11-2 combines with J gene TRBJ1-1, with TRBD1 matching 7 bases. The CDR3 has 12 amino acids. CDR1 SGHAT and CDR2 FQNNGV come from the germline V gene. V shed 5 bases and J 7 bases; nucleotides not matched to a gene: 4. Written as DNA, the CDR3 is TGTGCCAGCAGCCCGGACAGGCTTGAAGCTTTCTTT. Translation gives CASSPDRLEAFF. The entire variable domain, with the rest obtained from reference TRBV11-2 and TRBJ1-1, is as follows: EAGVAQSPRYKIIEKRQSVAFWCNPISGHATLYWYQQILGQGPKLLIQFQNNGVVDDSQLPKDRFSAERLKGVDSTLKIQPAKLEDSAVYLCASSPDRLEAFFGQGTRLTVV.

The chain employs TRBV5-1 and TRBJ1-1; no reliable D call. Per germline, CDR1 SGHRS and CDR2 YFSETQ. Trimming stripped 4 bases from V and 0 bases from J, with 10 bases between. The CDR3 is 14 residues long. CDR3 sequence reads: CASSLQPLNTEAFF. DNA for the CDR3: TGCGCCAGCAGCCTACAGCCTTTGAACACTGAAGCTTTCTTT.

This clone was observed a few times. This chain uses TRBV29-1 with TRBJ1-1; TRBD1 matches 8 bases. The CDR3 runs to 12 residues. V lost 6 bases, J lost 5 bases, and 5 bases stayed unmatched. Germline values: CDR1 SQVTM, CDR2 ANQGSEA. The CDR3 reads CSVLRTGTEAFF. In DNA, the CDR3 is TGCAGCGTCCTCAGGACAGGGACTGAAGCTTTCTTT.

The chain couples TRBV12-5 to TRBJ1-2; 11 bases fit TRBD1. The CDR3 spans 12 residues. CDR1 and CDR2 (germline): LGHNT, FRNRAP. V lost 7 bases to trimming and J lost 10 bases; unmatched junction nucleotides: 5. The CDR3, as DNA: TGTGCTAGTGTACCGGGACAGGGGGACTACACCTTC. Amino acid sequence: CASVPGQGDYTF.

The CDR3 loop reads CASSSGQQMQFF. The CDR3 nucleotides are TGTGCCAGCAGCAGCGGACAGCAGATGCAGTTCTTC. The chain uses TRBV11-3 and TRBJ2-1; D might be TRBD1 (6 bases). Germline V gives CDR1 SGHNT, CDR2 YENEEA. The CDR3 is made up of 12 amino acids. V was cut by 5 bases and J by 12 bases, with 14 bases left in between.

This chain links TRBV5-1 with TRBJ2-1; TRBD2 matches at 13 bases. V lost 2 bases and J lost 7; bases outside the gene matches: 3. Germline V gives CDR1 SGHRS, CDR2 YFSETQ. The CDR3 consists of 15 residues. This CDR3 is CASSFGTSGKNEQFF. DNA of the CDR3: TGCGCCAGCAGCTTCGGGACTAGCGGGAAAAATGAGCAGTTCTTC.

The chain employs TRBV18 and TRBJ1-4; perhaps TRBD1 as D (6 bases). Trimming removed 3 bases from V and 0 bases from J, with 8 bases in between. There are 15 residues in the CDR3. Germline V gene lookup returns CDR1 KGHSH and CDR2 LQKENI. The CDR3 DNA reads as TGTGCCAGCTCACCCAGGGGAGCAACTAATGAAAAACTGTTTTTT. It codes for CASSPRGATNEKLFF.

J is TRBJ1-4 and V is TRBV7-9, with a weak D call TRBD1 (6 bases). V lost 2 bases, J lost 2 bases, and 12 bases lay in between. Germline CDR1 reads SEHNR; CDR2 reads FQNEAQ (reference sequence). This CDR3 is built from 16 residues. The CDR3 sequence is CASSLTGTPTNEKLFF. DNA of the CDR3: TGTGCCAGCAGCTTAACTGGGACACCTACTAATGAAAAACTGTTTTTT.

This sequence joins TRBV5-1 and TRBJ1-3, with TRBD1 identical over 11 bases. V gave up 4 bases and J gave up 0 bases; unmatched junction bases: 6. Germline lookup yields CDR1 SGHRS and CDR2 YFSETQ. This CDR3 contains 17 residues. In DNA form, the CDR3 reads TGCGCCAGCAGCGCCCGGACAGGGGGCGACTCTGGAAACACCATATATTTT. Its translation is CASSARTGGDSGNTIYF.

J is TRBJ2-5 and V is TRBV6-1; 11 bases fit TRBD2. There are 18 residues in the CDR3. The V gene's germline CDR1 is MNHNS and CDR2 SASEGT. Trimming cost V 3 bases and J 4 bases; bases outside gene matches: 13. This chain's CDR3 is CASSEHSSGGNYRETQYF. Written as DNA, the CDR3 is TGTGCCAGCAGTGAGCACTCTAGCGGGGGGAACTATAGAGAGACCCAGTACTTC.

The rearrangement links TRBV2 to TRBJ2-3, with 9 bases lining up with TRBD1. The germline CDR1 and CDR2 sequences are SNHLY and FYNNEI. The length of the CDR3 is 13 residues. Trimming at V came to 9 bases and at J to 3 bases, leaving 4 bases not matched to a gene. The CDR3 sequence: CASTGGATDTQYF. The CDR3 DNA reads TGTGCCAGTACAGGGGGCGCGACAGATACGCAGTATTTT.

The CDR3 DNA reads as TGCGCCAGCAGCCAAGAGGGACAGGCGGGAACTGAAGCTTTCTTT. Residues: CASSQEGQAGTEAFF. The gene calls are TRBV4-1 and TRBJ1-1, with 8 bases fitting TRBD1. The ends lost 0 bases at V and 5 bases at J; junction bases unmatched: 5. Germline values: CDR1 MGHRA, CDR2 YSYEKL. This CDR3 spans 15 amino acids.

The rearrangement uses TRBV19 and TRBJ1-1, with D perhaps matching TRBD1 (5 bases). Germline-derived CDR1 and CDR2 are LNHDA and SQIVND (reference sequence). The germline V and J ends were trimmed by 8 bases and 4 bases, with 17 bases remaining between them. CDR3 length equals 14 residues. The chain's CDR3 is CASRALGHLTEAFF. Here the CDR3 DNA reads TGTGCCAGTCGGGCCCTAGGACACCTCACTGAAGCTTTCTTT.

The chain uses TRBV25-1 and TRBJ2-1; 8 bases map to TRBD2. The germline CDR1 and CDR2 sequences are MGHDK and SYGVNS. The CDR3 is made up of 16 amino acids. V trimming: 4 bases; J trimming: 3 bases; junction bases outside the gene matches: 8. As DNA, the CDR3 is TGTGCCAGCAGTGGGGTAAAGCGGGGGAACTACAATGAGCAGTTCTTC. This sequence encodes CASSGVKRGNYNEQFF.

This clone was seen only a few times. This chain connects TRBV5-1 to TRBJ1-1; weak D call: TRBD1 (5 bases). This CDR3 has 16 amino acids. CDR1 SGHRS and CDR2 YFSETQ come from the germline V gene. V lost 0 bases to trimming and J lost 0 bases, with 12 bases between them. Here the CDR3 DNA reads TGCGCCAGCAGCTTGGCCGGGGGGGGGATGAACACTGAAGCTTTCTTT. Translating it yields CASSLAGGGMNTEAFF.

A single count supports this clone. The chain combines TRBV4-1 with TRBJ2-3, with D tentatively TRBD2 (5 bases). Deletions cut 0 bases from V and 1 base from J, with 8 bases between. The CDR3 is 15 residues long. The germline gives CDR1 MGHRA, CDR2 YSYEKL. The CDR3 loop is CASSQDLGGTDTQYF. As DNA, the CDR3 is TGCGCCAGCAGCCAAGATTTGGGAGGCACAGATACGCAGTATTTT.

J is TRBJ2-7 and V is TRBV5-5; weak D call: TRBD2 (7 bases). This CDR3 comprises 17 residues. Germline V gene data show CDR1 as SGHKS and CDR2 as YYEKEE (reference sequence). V gave up 0 bases and J gave up 7 bases, with 23 bases separating them. CDR3 sequence: CASSLVSSGGATSEQYF. The CDR3 nucleotides are TGTGCCAGCAGCTTGGTGAGCTCGGGGGGCGCGACGTCGGAGCAGTACTTC.

This clone has a handful of counts. The chain has TRBV30 and TRBJ1-1; the D is unclear. The CDR3 has 15 residues. Germline lookup yields CDR1 GTSNPN and CDR2 SVGIG (reference sequence). V gave up 0 bases and J gave up 6 bases, with 17 bases separating them. The CDR3 is CAWSVRRARVAEAFF. The CDR3 DNA reads TGTGCCTGGAGTGTACGAAGGGCGCGGGTCGCTGAAGCTTTCTTT.

This clone was seen only a few times. The chain recombines TRBV10-3 with TRBJ2-5; the match to TRBD1 covers 10 bases. V lost 6 bases, J lost 7 bases, and 11 bases stayed unmatched. The CDR3 runs 15 residues. Germline V gene data show CDR1 as ENHRY and CDR2 as SYGVKD. Here the CDR3 reads CAIRDRGISWGTQYF. For the CDR3, the DNA is TGTGCCATCAGGGACAGGGGGATATCCTGGGGGACCCAGTACTTC.

The chain carries TRBV30 and TRBJ1-6; D is possibly TRBD1 (5 bases). In germline, CDR1 is GTSNPN, CDR2 SVGIG (reference sequence). This CDR3 has 12 residues. The V gene lost 3 bases and the J gene lost 13 bases, with 13 bases spanning the gap. This CDR3 is CAWRNGGEPLHF. DNA for the CDR3: TGTGCCTGGAGGAATGGGGGGGAGCCCCTCCACTTT.

The rearrangement links TRBV4-3 to TRBJ2-7; 11 positions match TRBD2. Germline CDR1 reads LGHNA; CDR2 reads YSLEER. J lost 2 bases, V lost 1 base, and 1 base had no gene match. This CDR3 has 15 amino acids. This chain's CDR3 is CASSQGLAGTYEQYF. As DNA, the CDR3 is TGCGCCAGCAGCCAAGGACTAGCGGGAACCTACGAGCAGTACTTC.

The chain links TRBV5-6 to TRBJ2-1; a possible D gene is TRBD1 (6 bases). Trimming removed 0 bases at V and 0 bases at J, with 10 bases between. This CDR3 has 16 residues. In germline, CDR1 is SGHDT, CDR2 YYEEEE. The CDR3 here is CASSLGRTDSYNEQFF. CDR3 DNA sequence: TGTGCCAGCAGCTTGGGAAGGACAGACTCCTACAATGAGCAGTTCTTC.

This sequence joins TRBV7-2 and TRBJ2-3; 8 positions match TRBD1. Trimming took 2 bases from V and 4 from J; bases not matched to a gene: 5. This CDR3 is built from 15 residues. Germline assignment: CDR1 SGHTA and CDR2 FQGNSA. This chain's CDR3 is CASSLQGANPDTQYF. DNA of the CDR3: TGTGCCAGCAGCTTACAGGGGGCGAACCCAGATACGCAGTATTTT.

This clone was detected a few times. This rearrangement joins TRBV5-5 to TRBJ1-2, with D uncertain. The length of the CDR3 is 14 residues. V was cut by 4 bases and J by 4 bases, with 14 bases left in between. Germline V gene lookup returns CDR1 SGHKS and CDR2 YYEKEE (reference sequence). CDR3 bases: TGTGCCAGCAGCCTAGGTGGAGGCGGCTATGGCTACACCTTC. It encodes CASSLGGGGYGYTF.

V usage is TRBV14 and J usage is TRBJ2-1; D is possibly TRBD1 (5 bases). The ends were cut back, 2 bases at V and 8 bases at J, with 10 bases in the middle. CDR3 length: 13 amino acids. Germline V gene sequence: CDR1 SGHDN, CDR2 FVKESK. The CDR3 protein is CASSQRARDEQFF. CDR3 DNA sequence: TGTGCCAGCAGCCAAAGGGCCAGGGATGAGCAGTTCTTC.